The rows below give T cell receptor beta chains drawn from one sample of a study of cytomegalovirus exposure and HLA in healthy donors. The assay was immunoSEQ multiplex PCR, and TCRdb's table has in-frame clones only and misses some. Here the sample spans over 150,000 clones, 77% being singletons. Sample: PBMCs. The receptors were sampled from a woman aged 55 to 70 in good health and CMV-seropositive. CDR3s include the opening cysteine and the closing phenylalanine or tryptophan. The order of the fields is CDR3 length, V gene, CDR3 protein.

cdr3_length: 13; v_call: TRBV27; cdr3_aa: CASRGDPRYGYTF
cdr3_length: 15; v_call: TRBV5-1; cdr3_aa: CASSLGTGEGVKLFF
cdr3_length: 17; v_call: TRBV19; cdr3_aa: CASSFPTAGVQLNEQFF
cdr3_length: 21; v_call: TRBV21-1; cdr3_aa: CASSTTPVDRGGGDSNQPQHF
cdr3_length: 12; v_call: TRBV30; cdr3_aa: CAWRQDSGSPSF
cdr3_length: 16; v_call: TRBV7-3; cdr3_aa: CASSLMASGSTDTQYF
cdr3_length: 16; v_call: TRBV28; cdr3_aa: CASSAIMWGQTYEQYF
cdr3_length: 16; v_call: TRBV4-1; cdr3_aa: CASSQEGQGGTDTQYF
cdr3_length: 16; v_call: TRBV5-3; cdr3_aa: CARSSGTSGTDYEQYF
cdr3_length: 15; v_call: TRBV7-3; cdr3_aa: CASSSKTGVTDTQYF
cdr3_length: 15; v_call: TRBV11-2; cdr3_aa: CASSFNTGQGQGYTF
cdr3_length: 15; v_call: TRBV28; cdr3_aa: CASIGLANPSYEQYF
cdr3_length: 15; v_call: TRBV6-5; cdr3_aa: CATLLAGAPSGELFF
cdr3_length: 14; v_call: TRBV5-1; cdr3_aa: CASSWTGDGNTIYF
cdr3_length: 17; v_call: TRBV7-6; cdr3_aa: CASSPGRARGISSPLHF
cdr3_length: 15; v_call: TRBV2; cdr3_aa: CASSVIGGAGETQYF
cdr3_length: 14; v_call: TRBV7-9; cdr3_aa: CASSHGQDTYEQYF
cdr3_length: 15; v_call: TRBV30; cdr3_aa: CAWTPLGLSTDTQYF
cdr3_length: 15; v_call: TRBV7-8; cdr3_aa: CASSATGTPQETQYF
cdr3_length: 14; v_call: TRBV19; cdr3_aa: CASTLGGPGTEAFF
cdr3_length: 14; v_call: TRBV6-5; cdr3_aa: CASRDSYSNQPQHF
cdr3_length: 14; v_call: TRBV6-1; cdr3_aa: CATQVGRRGNTIYF
cdr3_length: 16; v_call: TRBV9; cdr3_aa: CASSRTSGGTSYEQYF
cdr3_length: 19; v_call: TRBV5-8; cdr3_aa: CASSFSIQGRPYSNQPQHF
cdr3_length: 14; v_call: TRBV5-1; cdr3_aa: CATAPSGSNEKLFF
cdr3_length: 14; v_call: TRBV30; cdr3_aa: CAWSEGGTGNTIYF
cdr3_length: 14; v_call: TRBV29-1; cdr3_aa: CSVLPDRGRTEAFF
cdr3_length: 18; v_call: TRBV5-8; cdr3_aa: CASSSARTSGSETDTQYF
cdr3_length: 17; v_call: TRBV7-9; cdr3_aa: CASSLDLGLAGYNEQFF
cdr3_length: 14; v_call: TRBV2; cdr3_aa: CASSLRGELGKLFF
cdr3_length: 14; v_call: TRBV19; cdr3_aa: CASRPGQHTGELFF
cdr3_length: 14; v_call: TRBV7-2; cdr3_aa: CASSFDTVNTEAFF
cdr3_length: 15; v_call: TRBV5-1; cdr3_aa: CASSAETGSGNTIYF
cdr3_length: 16; v_call: TRBV18; cdr3_aa: CASSPRGGQGKYEQYF
cdr3_length: 14; v_call: TRBV9; cdr3_aa: CASSVKAADYEQYF
cdr3_length: 15; v_call: TRBV7-9; cdr3_aa: CASSLVLAENYGYTF
cdr3_length: 16; v_call: TRBV5-4; cdr3_aa: CASSLPGLASYNEQFF
cdr3_length: 13; v_call: TRBV28; cdr3_aa: CASSFPGSYEQYF
cdr3_length: 17; v_call: TRBV27; cdr3_aa: CASSTGTSGRAWDEQYF
cdr3_length: 17; v_call: TRBV7-3; cdr3_aa: CASSPETSGGVADTQYF
cdr3_length: 13; v_call: TRBV29-1; cdr3_aa: CSGRTSGRETQYF
cdr3_length: 13; v_call: TRBV5-1; cdr3_aa: CASSSQTTDTQYF
cdr3_length: 13; v_call: TRBV30; cdr3_aa: CAWERRSNTEAFF
cdr3_length: 15; v_call: TRBV4-2; cdr3_aa: CASSHGGGGDQPQHF
cdr3_length: 15; v_call: TRBV5-1; cdr3_aa: CASGLVSGGNTEAFF
cdr3_length: 14; v_call: TRBV27; cdr3_aa: CASSLQGHRGEQFF
cdr3_length: 12; v_call: TRBV10-3; cdr3_aa: CAISGEDTEAFF
cdr3_length: 14; v_call: TRBV30; cdr3_aa: CAWNLAGLTDTQYF
cdr3_length: 13; v_call: TRBV14; cdr3_aa: CASSQVHSSPLHF